What follows describes a single T cell receptor beta chain. The V and J ends lost 7 bases and 4 bases respectively, with 16 bases between them. The V gene's germline CDR1 is MDHEN and CDR2 SYDVKM. The CDR3 sequence is 14 residues long. The data were obtained in a study of shared clonotypes between healthy human individuals. Some clones are missing from TCRdb's copy, which holds only in-frame ones; the method was immunoSEQ multiplex PCR. The sample has 550,000 to 700,000 clones, around three quarters seen once. The chain employs TRBV28 and TRBJ1-1, with D unclear. The sequenced sample consisted of memory CD4+ T cells sorted from blood. Subset given: CD45RA-negative fraction. This TCR was recovered from a woman between 25 and 40 years old in good health. This CDR3 reads CASKFRRGVTEAFF. The CDR3, as DNA: TGTGCCAGCAAGTTCAGACGGGGAGTCACTGAAGCTTTCTTT.